The entry that follows covers one T cell receptor (beta chain) sequence. Its cognate antigen has yet to be identified. No per-base quality is available; no much larger clone lies one base away. This record belongs to a study of CD8+CD57+ T cells in acquired aplastic anemia (dated by TCRdb to the late 2010s). Regarding the complete study: A mean of approximately 3 ug of DNA, ranging from about 0.19 to 27.4 ug, was extracted from sorted CD4+ and CD8+ cells. An average of approximately 10 million reads for CD4+ cells and around 11 million reads for CD8+ cells was obtained from healthy donor samples.

Counted from cysteine to phenylalanine, this CDR3 has 14 amino acids. Only CDR3 DNA is held: 42 bases, read in frame from base 1. CDR1 and CDR2, looked up from the germline V gene (reference sequence), are LNHDA and SQIVND. V was cut back by 1 base and J by 2 bases, leaving a gap of 9 bases between them. The study deep-sequenced TCR repertoires of sorted CD4+ and CD8+ blood T cells from severe aplastic anemia patients and healthy subjects. Ficoll-Paque density gradient centrifugation was used to isolate peripheral blood mononuclear cells. Before DNA extraction, CD4+ and CD8+ T cells were sorted by FACS or by magnetic beads. The research as a whole found: About 30 CD8+ CDR3 sequences were found to be shared between patients and controls, but these sequences appeared to be highly expressed in patients and within the immunodominant clones of the patients. Between patients and healthy controls, no significant difference in CD8+ Simpson's diversity was found (P=0.060).

Profiling of TCR beta VDJ combinations and CDR3 sequences used genomic DNA as the template. An Illumina HiSeq 2000 was used for TCR repertoire sequencing. Under the source paper's analysis protocol: TRBV/TRBJ rearrangement plots, CDR3 size and DJ length profiles, and Simpson's diversity index were used to evaluate the repertoires. Whichever DNA sequence was most abundant in the deep sequencing data was defined as the immunodominant clone. CDR3 amino acid sequences were checked for sharing across subjects and were also compared against the VDJdb database and published repertoires. TCRdb passed the public sequencing reads through fastp at Q25 and MiXCR, retaining productive beta sequences. Each record represents a unique CDR3 protein, reported with the most common genes and DNA among its rows. TCRdb assigned the V and J calls; the authors' analysis was not used. Across this sample there are 400,000 to 500,000 distinct CDR3 sequences, with 55% to 70% seen only once. The ten largest make up around 4% of the sample.

The receptor's source is a human donor in good health, serving as a control. Material: sorted CD4+, CD8+, or CD8+CD57+ T cells (not recorded which) from PBMCs. Recombination joined TRBV19 with TRBJ2-7; TRBD2 might be the D gene, on 6 matching bases. The bases read TGTGCCAGTAGTATAGCGGGGGAAACCTACGAGCAGTACTTC. Translated, this is CASSIAGETYEQYF.